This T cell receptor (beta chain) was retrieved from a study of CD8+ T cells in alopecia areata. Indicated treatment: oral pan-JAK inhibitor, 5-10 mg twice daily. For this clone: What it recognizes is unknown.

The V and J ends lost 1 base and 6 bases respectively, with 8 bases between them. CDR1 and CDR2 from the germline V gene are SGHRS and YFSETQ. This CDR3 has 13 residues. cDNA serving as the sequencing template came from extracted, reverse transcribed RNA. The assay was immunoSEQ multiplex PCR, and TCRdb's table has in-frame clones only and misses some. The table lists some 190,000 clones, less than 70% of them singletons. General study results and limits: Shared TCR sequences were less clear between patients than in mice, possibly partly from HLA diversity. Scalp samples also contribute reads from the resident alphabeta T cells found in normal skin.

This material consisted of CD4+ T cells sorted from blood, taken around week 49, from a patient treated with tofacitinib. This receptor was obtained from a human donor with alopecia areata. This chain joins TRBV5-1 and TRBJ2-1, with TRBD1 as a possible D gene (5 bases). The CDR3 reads CASSLQGFNEQFF. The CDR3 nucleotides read TGCGCCAGCAGCTTGCAGGGTTTCAATGAGCAGTTCTTC.